The 27 T cell receptor beta chains listed next were all sequenced from one sample in a study of blood T cell repertoires in COVID-19. Sequencing used immunoSEQ multiplex PCR; TCRdb keeps in-frame clones, though not all of them. The sample has 100,000 to 130,000 clones, 65% to 80% seen once. The sequenced sample consisted of peripheral blood. These receptors were obtained from a man in his 70s with acute or convalescent COVID-19.

This clone was counted once. V gene TRBV12-3 or TRBV12-4 combines with J gene TRBJ1-4; no firm D call. The CDR3 extends over 13 amino acids. Trimming removed 7 bases at V and 8 bases at J, with 14 bases between. The CDR3 spells CASTRAYGEKLFF. As DNA, the CDR3 is TGTGCCAGCACGAGGGCGTACGGAGAAAAACTGTTTTTT.

CDR3 sequence (DNA): TGTGCCAGCAGCCAAACAGGGCACTATGGCTACACCTTC. It specifies CASSQTGHYGYTF. The V and J genes are TRBV3-1 (or the pseudogene TRBV3-2) and TRBJ1-2; TRBD1 is a possible D gene (6 bases). Per the germline V gene, CDR1 is LGHDT and CDR2 is YNNKEL (reference sequence). The CDR3 extends over 13 amino acids. V was pared by 2 bases and J by 3 bases, with 7 bases between.

This clone was recorded a few times. Written as DNA, the CDR3 is TGTGCCAGCAGCGTAGGCGGCAGCACTGAAGCTTTCTTT. Translated: CASSVGGSTEAFF. This chain uses TRBV9 with TRBJ1-1; D not certain. Trimming took off 0 bases at V and 4 bases at J, with 7 bases between the two ends. This CDR3 spans 13 amino acids. Per germline, CDR1 SGDLS and CDR2 YYNGEE.

The gene calls are TRBV6-1 and TRBJ1-2; D unclear. Between the trimmed V and J ends, which lost 3 bases and 0 bases, there was a span of 11 bases. The germline V gene encodes CDR1 MNHNS and CDR2 SASEGT. The CDR3 is 15 amino acids. CDR3 DNA sequence: TGTGCCAGCAGTGAGGTTTTAGTAGCTAACTATGGCTACACCTTC. Its protein is CASSEVLVANYGYTF.

V and J are TRBV27 and TRBJ2-3, with 7 bases identical to TRBD1. Germline V CDR1 and CDR2: MNHEY, SMNVEV (reference sequence). The CDR3 consists of 16 residues. The J segment lost 4 bases and the V segment lost 1 base, leaving 8 bases of the junction unmatched. CDR3 DNA sequence: TGTGCCAGCAGTTTATGGGACAGCCTGGGGGCAGATACGCAGTATTTT. Translated, it gives CASSLWDSLGADTQYF.

The V call is TRBV10-3, the J call TRBJ2-5; 9 nucleotides line up with TRBD1. The CDR3 length is 16 residues. Unmatched junction bases numbered 2, after V lost 0 bases and J lost 0 bases. From germline, CDR1 is ENHRY and CDR2 SYGVKD. The CDR3 reads CAISESGQGNQETQYF. The CDR3 nucleotides read TGTGCCATCAGTGAGTCGGGACAGGGCAACCAAGAGACCCAGTACTTC.

The CDR3 nucleotides are TGTGCCAGCAGTGACTGGGGGAGGGGCCTTGGGGCAGATACGCAGTATTTT. Its protein product is CASSDWGRGLGADTQYF. The chain joins TRBV6-2 or TRBV6-3 to TRBJ2-3; TRBD2 matches 7 bases. Looked up from germline, CDR1 is MNHEY and CDR2 is SVGEGT. V lost 5 bases to trimming and J lost 4 bases; unmatched junction nucleotides: 15. The CDR3 covers 17 residues.

In DNA form, the CDR3 reads TGTGCCAGCAGCGCGGACAGGGGAGGATACAATGAGCAGTTCTTC. It is translated as CASSADRGGYNEQFF. The genes are TRBV7-3 and TRBJ2-1; TRBD1 matches at 9 bases. Per germline, CDR1 SGHTA and CDR2 FQGTGA. The CDR3 has 15 amino acids. The V segment lost 5 bases and the J segment 4 bases; nucleotides outside the gene matches: 6.

The V and J genes are TRBV9 and TRBJ2-2; TRBD1 aligns across 10 bases. CDR1 and CDR2 from the germline V gene are SGDLS and YYNGEE. The junction had 4 bases not matched to a gene; V was cut back by 4 bases and J by 4 bases. There are 15 residues in the CDR3. CDR3 in amino acids: CASSPRQGATGELFF. As DNA, the CDR3 is TGTGCCAGCAGCCCACGACAGGGGGCCACCGGGGAGCTGTTTTTT.

This sequence joins TRBV4-2 and TRBJ2-2, with D perhaps matching TRBD1 (5 bases). The CDR3 covers 14 residues. V was cut by 1 base and J by 6 bases, with 9 bases left in between. The germline V gene encodes CDR1 LGHNA and CDR2 YNFKEQ. Here the CDR3 reads CASSQADRSGELFF. The CDR3, as DNA: TGTGCCAGCAGCCAAGCAGACAGATCCGGGGAGCTGTTTTTT.

V gene TRBV2 combines with J gene TRBJ2-5; D remains ambiguous. V lost 6 bases to trimming and J lost 0 bases, with 11 bases between them. Germline V gene sequence: CDR1 SNHLY, CDR2 FYNNEI. This CDR3 comprises 14 residues. CDR3 region: CASSVTRHQETQYF. In nucleotides, the CDR3 is TGTGCCAGCAGCGTGACACGACACCAAGAGACCCAGTACTTC.

This sequence joins TRBV7-8 and TRBJ1-6, with 11 bases lining up with TRBD1. In germline, CDR1 is SGHVS, CDR2 FQNEAQ. The CDR3 length is 16 residues. V was clipped by 0 bases and J by 10 bases; unmatched bases: 5. The CDR3 coding sequence is TGTGCCAGCAGCTTAGCAGGACAGGGGGCGAAATCACCCCTCCACTTT. Translating gives CASSLAGQGAKSPLHF.

This chain connects TRBV6-5 to TRBJ1-2, with TRBD1 matching over 9 bases. Germline V gives CDR1 MNHEY, CDR2 SVGAGI. The length of the CDR3 is 15 residues. The CDR3 here is CPYNDWDREAYGYTF. The CDR3 nucleotides are TGTCCATACAATGATTGGGACAGGGAGGCCTATGGCTACACCTTC.

The V and J genes are TRBV9 and TRBJ2-7; 10 nucleotides line up with TRBD1. Germline CDR1 is SGDLS and CDR2 is YYNGEE. This CDR3 comprises 14 residues. With V trimmed by 4 bases and J by 2 bases, 3 bases remained unmatched. The CDR3 sequence: CASSQTGGPYEQYF. The CDR3 DNA follows: TGTGCCAGCAGCCAGACAGGGGGCCCCTACGAGCAGTACTTC. The variable domain in full, with the rest retrieved from reference TRBV9 and TRBJ2-7, is DSGVTQTPKHLITATGQRVTLRCSPRSGDLSVYWYQQSLDQGLQFLIQYYNGEERAKGNILERFSAQQFPDLHSELNLSSLELGDSALYFCASSQTGGPYEQYFGPGTRLTVT.

This clone was counted a few times. The V gene is TRBV3-1 (or the pseudogene TRBV3-2), the J gene TRBJ2-7; 14 bases agree with TRBD2. V lost 4 bases, J lost 5 bases, and 4 bases stayed unmatched. CDR1 LGHDT and CDR2 YNNKEL come from the germline V gene (reference sequence). This CDR3 region has 15 residues. The CDR3 DNA reads TGTGCCAGCAGCCTCGGACTAGCGGGGGGAAACGAGCAGTACTTC. It specifies CASSLGLAGGNEQYF.

This sequence joins TRBV27 and TRBJ1-2, with 7 bases matching TRBD1. V gave up 0 bases and J gave up 6 bases; unmatched junction bases: 7. This CDR3 is 15 amino acids long. Germline V gene sequence: CDR1 MNHEY, CDR2 SMNVEV (reference sequence). CDR3 DNA: TGTGCCAGCAGTTTATCGCCTCGGACAGGTGATGGCTACACCTTC. Amino acids: CASSLSPRTGDGYTF.

V gene TRBV3-1 (or the pseudogene TRBV3-2) combines with J gene TRBJ2-3; perhaps TRBD2 as D (6 bases). V lost 3 bases and J 0 bases, leaving 13 bases between the germline ends. The CDR3 runs 16 residues. CDR1 LGHDT and CDR2 YNNKEL come from the germline V gene (reference sequence). As DNA, the CDR3 is TGTGCCAGCAGCCACGCATGGGCGGGAAGCACAGATACGCAGTATTTT. Translation gives CASSHAWAGSTDTQYF.

CDR3 sequence (DNA): TGTGCCAGCAGCTTAGTGGGATGGGGGGGCTCAGATACGCAGTATTTT. Translation: CASSLVGWGGSDTQYF. The chain is built from TRBV7-2 and TRBJ2-3; perhaps TRBD2 as D (7 bases). Germline-derived CDR1 and CDR2 are SGHTA and FQGNSA. The CDR3 sequence is 16 residues long. Trimming took off 1 base at V and 4 bases at J, with 15 bases between the two ends.

V is TRBV7-9 and J is TRBJ1-2; D unclear. Germline V gene sequence: CDR1 SEHNR, CDR2 FQNEAQ (reference sequence). Trimming removed 5 bases at V and 8 bases at J, with 18 bases between. The CDR3 has 14 amino acids. CDR3 in amino acids: CASSPDEGLRGYTF. The CDR3 coding sequence is TGTGCCAGCAGCCCCGACGAGGGCTTGAGGGGCTACACCTTC.

The chain has TRBV5-1 and TRBJ1-1, with TRBD1 matching 12 bases. The CDR3 consists of 16 residues. J was trimmed by 1 base and V by 4 bases; bases with no gene match: 5. The germline V gene has CDR1 SGHRS and CDR2 YFSETQ. The CDR3 DNA reads as TGCGCCAGCAGCCCCGGGACAGGGGGCGCGAACACTGAAGCTTTCTTT. The encoded protein is CASSPGTGGANTEAFF. Full variable domain (outside the CDR3, taken from reference TRBV5-1 and TRBJ1-1): KAGVTQTPRYLIKTRGQQVTLSCSPISGHRSVSWYQQTPGQGLQFLFEYFSETQRNKGNFPGRFSGRQFSNSRSEMNVSTLELGDSALYLCASSPGTGGANTEAFFGQGTRLTVV.

The V and J genes are TRBV10-3 and TRBJ1-5; 10 bases are shared with TRBD1. The CDR3 runs to 13 residues. Trimming took 11 bases from V and 8 from J; bases not matched to a gene: 9. In germline, CDR1 is ENHRY, CDR2 SYGVKD. CDR3 sequence: CASDPGQGKPQHF. The CDR3 DNA sequence: TGTGCCTCCGACCCGGGACAGGGGAAGCCCCAGCATTTT.

The chain is built from TRBV2 and TRBJ1-6; 7 bases agree with TRBD1. The ends lost 7 bases at V and 7 bases at J; junction bases unmatched: 7. Germline V gene sequence: CDR1 SNHLY, CDR2 FYNNEI. This CDR3 region has 14 residues. Here the CDR3 reads CASKRGPENSPLHF. In DNA, the CDR3 is TGTGCCAGCAAGAGGGGGCCGGAAAATTCACCCCTCCACTTT.

This rearrangement joins TRBV19 to TRBJ2-2, with TRBD1 matching over 7 bases. CDR1 and CDR2 (germline): LNHDA, SQIVND (reference sequence). The ends lost 7 bases at V and 4 bases at J; junction bases unmatched: 3. CDR3 length: 13 residues. The CDR3 region is CASMGQRTGELFF. CDR3 nucleotide sequence: TGTGCCAGTATGGGACAGCGCACCGGGGAGCTGTTTTTT. The whole variable domain, filled in from reference TRBV19 and TRBJ2-2, reads DGGITQSPKYLFRKEGQNVTLSCEQNLNHDAMYWYRQDPGQGLRLIYYSQIVNDFQKGDIAEGYSVSREKKESFPLTVTSAQKNPTAFYLCASMGQRTGELFFGEGSRLTVL.

The genes are TRBV20-1 and TRBJ1-1; the D gene is possibly TRBD1 (5 bases). CDR1 is DFQATT, CDR2 SNEGSKA, per germline (reference sequence). V shed 3 bases and J shed 8 bases, with 10 bases lying between them. This CDR3 is built from 11 residues. For the CDR3, the DNA is TGCAGTGCTAGGCGGACAAAAGAAGCTTTCTTT. It specifies CSARRTKEAFF.

This clone occurred many times. Here the CDR3 DNA reads TGCAGCGTTGGGGAGACAGGGGCCGAGCAGTACTTC. Amino acid sequence: CSVGETGAEQYF. The chain recombines TRBV29-1 with TRBJ2-7; TRBD1 matches 8 bases. CDR3 length: 12 residues. CDR1 is SQVTM, CDR2 ANQGSEA, per germline. The trim removed 4 bases at V and 6 bases at J, leaving 5 bases unmatched.

This chain links TRBV19 with TRBJ2-7, with TRBD1 as a possible D gene (6 bases). Germline CDR1 reads LNHDA; CDR2 reads SQIVND (reference sequence). Deletions cut 4 bases from V and 7 bases from J, with 23 bases between. This CDR3 has 16 residues. The CDR3 loop is CASSTLKRGWWREQYF. CDR3 DNA: TGTGCCAGTAGTACCTTGAAGAGGGGGTGGTGGCGAGAGCAGTACTTC.

This chain links TRBV14 with TRBJ1-2; 9 nucleotides align to TRBD1. CDR1 SGHDN and CDR2 FVKESK come from the germline V gene. V shed 5 bases and J 5 bases; nucleotides not matched to a gene: 3. The CDR3 runs 13 residues. The CDR3 nucleotides are TGTGCCAGCAGCATTGACAGGGGGTATGGCTACACCTTC. As protein: CASSIDRGYGYTF.